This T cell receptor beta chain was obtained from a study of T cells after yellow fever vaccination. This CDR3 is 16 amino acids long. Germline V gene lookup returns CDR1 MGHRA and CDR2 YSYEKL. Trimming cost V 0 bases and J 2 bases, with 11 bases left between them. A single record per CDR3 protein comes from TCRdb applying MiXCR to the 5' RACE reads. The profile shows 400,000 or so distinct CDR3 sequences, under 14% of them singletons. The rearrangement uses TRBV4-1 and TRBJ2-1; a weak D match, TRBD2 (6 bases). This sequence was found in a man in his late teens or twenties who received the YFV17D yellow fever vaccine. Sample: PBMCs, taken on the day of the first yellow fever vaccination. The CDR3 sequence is CASSQEPGETYNEQFF. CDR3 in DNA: TGCGCCAGCAGCCAAGAGCCGGGGGAGACCTACAATGAGCAGTTCTTC.